This T cell receptor beta chain was observed in a study of T cells in Graves' hyperthyroidism and ophthalmopathy. This clonotype was observed at least ten times. RNA transcripts were the template for amplifying TCR beta CDR3 regions. RT-PCR in the first round (using the HTBI primer set) targeted the TCR CDR3. One entry per CDR3 protein results from TCRdb running MiXCR on the multiplex PCR reads. The top ten clones hold over 6% of a sample with about 590,000 distinct CDR3 sequences, 14% of them seen once. The CDR3 sequence is 14 residues long. Germline CDR1 is GTSNPN and CDR2 is SVGIG (reference sequence). Trimming shortened V by 4 bases and J by 3 bases, and 16 bases separated the two germline ends.

The sample taken for sequencing was blood. This clonotype was sampled from a woman aged 18-29 years with Graves' ophthalmopathy. The genes are TRBV30 and TRBJ2-7; weak D call: TRBD2 (5 bases). CDR3 sequence: CAWTYGDNLYEQYF. The DNA for the CDR3 is TGTGCCTGGACCTACGGGGATAACCTCTACGAGCAGTACTTC.